These T cell receptor beta chains were read from a single sample in a study of blood T cell repertoires in COVID-19. TCRdb keeps only in-frame clones here, not all; method: immunoSEQ multiplex PCR. The table records approximately 90,000 clones, 86% of them present only once. The material sequenced was peripheral blood. The receptors derive from a woman of 80 years or more with acute or convalescent COVID-19. CDR3s include the opening cysteine and the closing phenylalanine or tryptophan. The D gene is left open where the match is weak.

D: TRBD1; V: TRBV7-6; J: TRBJ1-5; CDR3: CASSLGQGAGQPQHF; DNA: TGTGCCAGCAGCCTGGGACAGGGGGCCGGTCAGCCCCAGCATTTT
D: TRBD1; V: TRBV20-1; J: TRBJ1-2; CDR3: CSASLLGQGGYGYTF; DNA: TGCAGTGCTAGTCTTCTCGGACAGGGGGGCTATGGCTACACCTTC
D: NA; V: TRBV7-9; J: TRBJ1-6; CDR3: CASSLQGGNNSPLHF; DNA: TGTGCCAGCAGCTTACAAGGGGGAAATAATTCACCCCTCCACTTT
D: NA; V: TRBV27; J: TRBJ2-5; CDR3: CASSLDIEETQYF; DNA: TGTGCCAGCAGTCTGGACATTGAAGAGACCCAGTACTTC
D: NA; V: TRBV6-6; J: TRBJ2-2; CDR3: CASSRAVLFF; DNA: TGTGCCAGCAGTAGAGCGGTGCTGTTTTTT
D: NA; V: TRBV7-2; J: TRBJ1-1; CDR3: CASSLSYGSAEAFF; DNA: TGTGCCAGCAGCTTAAGTTATGGGAGCGCTGAAGCTTTCTTT
D: TRBD1; V: TRBV19; J: TRBJ2-2; CDR3: CASSPPGQGARTGELFF; DNA: TGTGCCAGTAGCCCTCCGGGACAGGGAGCCCGCACCGGGGAGCTGTTTTTT
D: TRBD1; V: TRBV2; J: TRBJ2-7; CDR3: CASSRTGGRYEQYF; DNA: TGTGCCAGCAGCCGGACAGGCGGTCGGTACGAGCAGTACTTC
D: TRBD2; V: TRBV19; J: TRBJ2-5; CDR3: CASSTFSLAGAGETQYF; DNA: TGTGCCAGTAGTACGTTTTCCCTAGCGGGGGCCGGAGAGACCCAGTACTTC
D: TRBD2; V: TRBV27; J: TRBJ2-1; CDR3: CASSLEGVAGGSGNEQFF; DNA: TGTGCCAGCAGTTTAGAGGGGGTAGCGGGGGGCTCCGGTAATGAGCAGTTCTTC
D: NA; V: TRBV18; J: TRBJ2-5; CDR3: CASSPPEGTQYF; DNA: TGTGCCAGCTCACCACCGGAGGGGACCCAGTACTTC
D: NA; V: TRBV12-3/TRBV12-4; J: TRBJ2-7; CDR3: CASSISSYEQYF; DNA: TGTGCCAGCAGTATCAGCTCCTACGAGCAGTACTTC
D: TRBD1; V: TRBV12-3/TRBV12-4; J: TRBJ1-5; CDR3: CASRTGNQPQHF; DNA: TGTGCCAGCAGGACAGGGAATCAGCCCCAGCATTTT
D: NA; V: TRBV6-4; J: TRBJ1-2; CDR3: CASSAGMVYTF; DNA: TGTGCCAGCAGTGCGGGGATGGTTTACACCTTC
D: TRBD1; V: TRBV2; J: TRBJ1-2; CDR3: CASRSDRGRLVGYGYTF; DNA: TGTGCCAGCAGGTCGGACAGGGGCCGATTAGTGGGGTATGGCTACACCTTC
D: TRBD1; V: TRBV12-3/TRBV12-4; J: TRBJ1-2; CDR3: CASTLGDSYGYTF; DNA: TGTGCCAGCACCCTTGGGGACAGTTATGGCTACACCTTC
D: NA; V: TRBV2; J: TRBJ1-4; CDR3: CATRLTNEKLFF; DNA: TGTGCCACCCGACTCACAAATGAAAAACTGTTTTTT